This TCR beta chain was captured in a study of early T cells in non-severe SARS-CoV-2 infection. As for the study in general: Sequencing of bulk RNA from unsorted whole blood was done, without chain pairing.

Unique molecular identifier tags were affixed to discrete cDNA molecules. TCRdb analysed the 5' RACE reads with MiXCR anew, one entry per CDR3 protein. Altogether about 56,000 distinct CDR3 sequences are present, more than 12% being singletons, with the ten largest covering over 4%. Germline lookup yields CDR1 KGHSH and CDR2 LQKENI. This CDR3 region has 19 residues. Trimming at V came to 3 bases and at J to 3 bases, leaving 12 bases not matched to a gene. Whole-study results and caveats: Matching results from VDJdb favored anti-spike CD8 responses, leaving private and CD4 specificities undetected.

This clonotype was seen a few times. Its target is not known. Specimen: whole blood, collected at baseline. The gene calls are TRBV18 and TRBJ2-3; 13 bases map to TRBD2. This TCR was recovered from an adult who was a healthcare worker with PCR-confirmed SARS-CoV-2 infection or an uninfected control (not recorded which). CDR3 bases: TGTGCCAGCTCACCTAAATGGCGGACTAGCGGGAGTGTGACAGATACGCAGTATTTT. Residues: CASSPKWRTSGSVTDTQYF.